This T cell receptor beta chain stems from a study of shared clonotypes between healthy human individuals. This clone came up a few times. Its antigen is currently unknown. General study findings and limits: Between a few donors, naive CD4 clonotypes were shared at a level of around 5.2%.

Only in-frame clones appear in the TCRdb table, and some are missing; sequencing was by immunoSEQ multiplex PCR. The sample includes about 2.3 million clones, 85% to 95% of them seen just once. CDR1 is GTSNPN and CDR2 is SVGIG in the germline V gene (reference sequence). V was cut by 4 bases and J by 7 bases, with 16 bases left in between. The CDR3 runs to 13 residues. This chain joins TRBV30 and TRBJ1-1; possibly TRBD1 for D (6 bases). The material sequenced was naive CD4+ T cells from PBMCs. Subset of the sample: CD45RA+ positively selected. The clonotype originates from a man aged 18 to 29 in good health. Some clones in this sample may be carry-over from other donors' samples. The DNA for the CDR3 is TGTGCCTGGACCAGGACAGCCCCCCGTGAAGCTTTCTTT. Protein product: CAWTRTAPREAFF.